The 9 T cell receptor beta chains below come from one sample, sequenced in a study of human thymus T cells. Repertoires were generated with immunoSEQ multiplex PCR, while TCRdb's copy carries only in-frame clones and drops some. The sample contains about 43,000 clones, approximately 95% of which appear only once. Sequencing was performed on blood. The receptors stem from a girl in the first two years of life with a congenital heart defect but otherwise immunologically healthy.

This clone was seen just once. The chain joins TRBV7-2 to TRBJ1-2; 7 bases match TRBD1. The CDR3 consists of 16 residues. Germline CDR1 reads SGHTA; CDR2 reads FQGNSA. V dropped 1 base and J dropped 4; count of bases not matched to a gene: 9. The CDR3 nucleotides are TGTGCCAGCAGCTTAGTCTTTACCGGGACAGCCTATGGCTACACCTTC. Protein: CASSLVFTGTAYGYTF.

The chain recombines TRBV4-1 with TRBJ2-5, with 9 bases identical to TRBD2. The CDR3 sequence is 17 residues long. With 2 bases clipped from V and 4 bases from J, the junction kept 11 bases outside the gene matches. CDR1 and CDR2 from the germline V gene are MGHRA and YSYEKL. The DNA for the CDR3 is TGCGCCAGCAGCCAAACGGGGCGCGGGAGGGCGAGAGAGACCCAGTACTTC. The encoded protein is CASSQTGRGRARETQYF.

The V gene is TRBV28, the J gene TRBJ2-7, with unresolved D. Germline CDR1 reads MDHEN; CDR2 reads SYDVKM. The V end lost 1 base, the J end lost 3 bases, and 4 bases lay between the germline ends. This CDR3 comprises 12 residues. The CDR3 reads CASSLLHYEQYF. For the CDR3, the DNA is TGTGCCAGCAGTTTATTGCACTACGAGCAGTACTTC.

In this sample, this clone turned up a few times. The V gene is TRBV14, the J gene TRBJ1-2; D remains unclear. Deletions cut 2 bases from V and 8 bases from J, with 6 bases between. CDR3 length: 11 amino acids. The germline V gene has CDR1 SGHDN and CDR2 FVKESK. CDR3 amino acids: CASSQRRGYTF. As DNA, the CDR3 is TGTGCCAGCAGCCAAAGGAGAGGCTACACCTTC.

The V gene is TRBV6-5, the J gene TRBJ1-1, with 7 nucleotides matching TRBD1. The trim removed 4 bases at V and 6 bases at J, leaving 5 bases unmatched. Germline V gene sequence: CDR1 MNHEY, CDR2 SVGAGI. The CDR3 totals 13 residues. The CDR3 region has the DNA TGTGCCAGCAGTTTATTAGGGGGCCCTGAAGCTTTCTTT. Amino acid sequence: CASSLLGGPEAFF.

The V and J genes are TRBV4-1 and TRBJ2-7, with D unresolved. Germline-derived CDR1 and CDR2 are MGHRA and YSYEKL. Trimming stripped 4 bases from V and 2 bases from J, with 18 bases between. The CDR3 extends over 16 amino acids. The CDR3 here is CASSLSHSLYPYEQYF. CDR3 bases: TGCGCCAGCAGCCTTTCCCACAGCCTCTACCCCTACGAGCAGTACTTC.

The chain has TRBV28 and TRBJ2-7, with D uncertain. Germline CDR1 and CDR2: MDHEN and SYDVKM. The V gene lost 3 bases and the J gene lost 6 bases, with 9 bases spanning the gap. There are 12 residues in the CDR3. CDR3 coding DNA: TGTGCCAGCAGTTTGGTCTGGGGCGAGCAGTACTTC. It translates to CASSLVWGEQYF.

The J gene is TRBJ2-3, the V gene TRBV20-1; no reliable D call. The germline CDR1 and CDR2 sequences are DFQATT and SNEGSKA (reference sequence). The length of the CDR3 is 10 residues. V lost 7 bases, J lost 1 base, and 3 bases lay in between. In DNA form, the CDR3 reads TGCAGTGGTGGCACAGATACGCAGTATTTT. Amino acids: CSGGTDTQYF.

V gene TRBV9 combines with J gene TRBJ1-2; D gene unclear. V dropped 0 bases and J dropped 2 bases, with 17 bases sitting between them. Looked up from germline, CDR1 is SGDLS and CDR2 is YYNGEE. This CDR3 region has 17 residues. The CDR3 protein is CASSVGEQRQENYGYTF. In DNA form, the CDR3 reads TGTGCCAGCAGCGTAGGGGAACAGAGGCAGGAGAACTATGGCTACACCTTC.